What follows are 12 T cell receptor beta chains derived from one specimen sequenced in a study of T cell repertoires in ileal Crohn's disease. The repertoire was sequenced with immunoSEQ multiplex PCR; TCRdb's copy has only in-frame clones and lacks some. The table lists over 4,500 clones, approximately 80% of them singletons. Sequenced input: ileal tissue. The receptors derive from an adult with Crohn's disease.

This chain links TRBV29-1 with TRBJ1-3; D is undetermined. Germline CDR1 SQVTM, CDR2 ANQGSEA. This CDR3 has 13 amino acids. V lost 4 bases to trimming and J lost 4 bases, with 11 bases between them. The CDR3 bases are TGCAGCGTTGTAATCCTCTCGGGAAACACCATATATTTT. It translates to CSVVILSGNTIYF.

The chain employs TRBV9 and TRBJ2-3; 9 bases match TRBD2. This CDR3 has 16 amino acids. The germline gives CDR1 SGDLS, CDR2 YYNGEE. Trimming removed 3 bases from V and 1 base from J; junction bases left unmatched: 6. The CDR3 reads CASSASIAGGTDTQYF. The CDR3 coding sequence is TGTGCCAGCAGCGCATCGATAGCGGGGGGCACAGATACGCAGTATTTT. The full variable domain, with the rest looked up from reference TRBV9 and TRBJ2-3, is DSGVTQTPKHLITATGQRVTLRCSPRSGDLSVYWYQQSLDQGLQFLIQYYNGEERAKGNILERFSAQQFPDLHSELNLSSLELGDSALYFCASSASIAGGTDTQYFGPGTRLTVL.

The rearrangement joins TRBV7-9 to TRBJ1-1; perhaps TRBD1 as D (6 bases). From germline, CDR1 is SEHNR and CDR2 FQNEAQ (reference sequence). This CDR3 has 18 residues. V shed 2 bases and J shed 5 bases, with 24 bases lying between them. The CDR3 loop reads CASSLSSPMGAPETEAFF. CDR3 DNA sequence: TGTGCCAGCAGCTTATCATCCCCGATGGGGGCACCGGAAACTGAAGCTTTCTTT.

V is TRBV5-1 and J is TRBJ2-1; tentative D call: TRBD2 (6 bases). V was pared by 3 bases and J by 0 bases, with 16 bases between. CDR3 length equals 17 residues. Germline CDR1 is SGHRS and CDR2 is YFSETQ. CDR3: CASSSLSGRSSYNEQFF. CDR3 sequence (DNA): TGCGCCAGCAGCTCCCTCAGCGGGCGGAGCTCCTACAATGAGCAGTTCTTC.

This rearrangement joins TRBV4-3 to TRBJ2-3; the match to TRBD2 covers 7 bases. J lost 0 bases, V lost 1 base, and 4 bases had no gene match. This CDR3 is 16 amino acids long. Germline loops: CDR1 LGHNA, CDR2 YSLEER. CDR3 loop: CASSQARGGSTDTQYF. CDR3 DNA: TGCGCCAGCAGCCAAGCGCGCGGGGGTAGCACAGATACGCAGTATTTT.

J is TRBJ1-2 and V is TRBV6-6; perhaps TRBD1 as D (5 bases). Germline V gives CDR1 MNHNY, CDR2 SVGAGI (reference sequence). This CDR3 spans 16 amino acids. V was cut by 7 bases and J by 5 bases, with 23 bases left in between. The CDR3 is CASTLSFRQWDYGYTF. The CDR3 DNA reads as TGTGCCAGCACCTTATCCTTTCGACAGTGGGATTATGGCTACACCTTC.

This clone was found once. The CDR3 loop reads CASRDSNSPLHF. CDR3 sequence (DNA): TGTGCCAGCAGGGACAGTAATTCACCCCTCCACTTT. V is TRBV21-1 and J is TRBJ1-6; the D call TRBD1 from the table was never checked on the DNA. TRBV21-1 counts as a pseudogene. The CDR3 runs to 12 residues.

This chain connects TRBV7-2 to TRBJ1-5, with D unclear. This CDR3 is 14 amino acids long. Germline V gene sequence: CDR1 SGHTA, CDR2 FQGNSA. V was shortened by 5 bases and J by 2 bases, with 10 bases between the two germline ends. Here the CDR3 reads CASSTNRGNQPQHF. The CDR3 DNA is TGTGCCAGCAGCACCAACCGGGGCAATCAGCCCCAGCATTTT.

This clone was detected a few times. The chain is built from TRBV4-3 and TRBJ2-3; 8 bases map to TRBD1. Per germline, CDR1 LGHNA and CDR2 YSLEER. The CDR3 runs 14 residues. The J segment lost 7 bases and the V segment lost 1 base, leaving 4 bases of the junction unmatched. CDR3 DNA sequence: TGCGCCAGCAGCCAAGGGACAGGGCTAAATACGCAGTATTTT. Translated, it gives CASSQGTGLNTQYF.

V usage is TRBV11-2 and J usage is TRBJ1-1; D might be TRBD1 (6 bases). CDR1 SGHAT and CDR2 FQNNGV come from the germline V gene. V lost 5 bases, J lost 2 bases, and 12 bases lay in between. This CDR3 is 14 amino acids long. CDR3: CASSLGGANTEAFF. The CDR3 DNA reads as TGTGCCAGCAGCCTGGGGGGGGCAAACACTGAAGCTTTCTTT.

V usage is TRBV5-4 and J usage is TRBJ2-7; possibly TRBD1 for D (6 bases). CDR3 length: 16 residues. The germline V gene has CDR1 SGHNT and CDR2 YYREEE (reference sequence). The ends were cut back, 2 bases at V and 7 bases at J, with 22 bases in the middle. CDR3 sequence: CASSLGMGRGLREQYF. The CDR3 nucleotides are TGTGCCAGCAGCTTAGGTATGGGCAGGGGTTTGAGGGAGCAGTACTTC.

The chain has TRBV12-5 and TRBJ1-2; weak D call: TRBD1 (5 bases). V was cut by 8 bases and J by 6 bases, with 10 bases left in between. This CDR3 is built from 11 residues. Germline V CDR1 and CDR2: LGHNT, FRNRAP. The CDR3 sequence is CASKPTDGYTF. The CDR3, as DNA: TGTGCTAGTAAACCGACAGATGGCTACACCTTC.